Listed here are 21 T cell receptor beta chains from one sample, sequenced in a study of molecular identifiers for immune sequencing clone quantification. MiXCR was run by TCRdb on the PCR reads, yielding one entry per CDR3 protein. The profile shows approximately 500,000 distinct CDR3 sequences, around a fifth of them singletons. Sequencing was performed on naive CD8+ T cells from blood, with Jurkat cell RNA spiked in. Subset in this sample: FACS-sorted CD8+CD4-CCR7+CD45RA+ naive T cells. All receptors derive from a human donor in good health. Some libraries in this study had Jurkat cell RNA spiked in.

This clonotype has at least ten counts. Written as DNA, the CDR3 is TGTGCCAGCAGTTTGGGGGGTGGGTACAATGAGCAGTTCTTC. The encoded protein is CASSLGGGYNEQFF. V usage is TRBV7-3 and J usage is TRBJ2-1; a possible D gene is TRBD2 (6 bases). The germline CDR1 and CDR2 sequences are SGHTA and FQGTGA. The V end was cut by 6 bases, the J end by 4 bases, with 13 bases between. The CDR3 is 14 residues long. Together with reference TRBV7-3 and TRBJ2-1, the CDR3 gives the full variable domain: GAGVSQTPSNKVTEKGKYVELRCDPISGHTALYWYRQSLGQGPEFLIYFQGTGAADDSGLPNDRFFAVRPEGSVSTLKIQRTERGDSAVYLCASSLGGGYNEQFFGPGTRLTVL.

The J gene is TRBJ2-7, the V gene TRBV20-1, with D perhaps being TRBD1 or TRBD2 (5 bases each). Trimming took off 6 bases at V and 6 bases at J, with 18 bases between the two ends. CDR3 length: 13 residues. The germline CDR1 and CDR2 sequences are DFQATT and SNEGSKA (reference sequence). The CDR3 DNA follows: TGCAGTGCCGCGACGGGGCTTCTTCCCGAGCAGTACTTC. Its translation: CSAATGLLPEQYF.

Remarks on this clonotype: A much bigger clone sits one base away, suggesting this may be a read error. The chain has TRBV19 and TRBJ1-5, with no clear D. Germline V gene sequence: CDR1 LNHDA, CDR2 SQIVND (reference sequence). This CDR3 is built from 11 residues. Here the CDR3 reads CAGSAVGPQHF. The CDR3 DNA is TGTGCCGGTAGTGCAGTGGGGCCCCAGCATTTT. The variable domain in full, with the rest retrieved from reference TRBV19 and TRBJ1-5, is DGGITQSPKYLFRKEGQNVTLSCEQNLNHDAMYWYRQDPGQGLRLIYYSQIVNDFQKGDIAEGYSVSREKKESFPLTVTSAQKNPTAFYLCAGSAVGPQHFGDGTRLSIL.

The V call is TRBV6-6, the J call TRBJ2-7; 12 bases agree with TRBD1. After removal of 5 bases from V and 7 bases from J, the junction contained 9 bases not matched to a gene. The V gene's germline CDR1 is MNHNY and CDR2 SVGAGI (reference sequence). The CDR3 sequence is 15 residues long. CDR3 in DNA: TGTGCCAGCAGTCCGCTGGGACAGGGGGCGTATGAGCAGTACTTC. It specifies CASSPLGQGAYEQYF.

The sample holds a few counts of this clonotype. The chain couples TRBV19 to TRBJ2-7; 9 positions match TRBD1. With 5 bases clipped from V and 3 bases from J, the junction kept 8 bases outside the gene matches. CDR3 length equals 15 residues. CDR1 and CDR2 from the germline V gene are LNHDA and SQIVND (reference sequence). CDR3 amino acids: CASSASGTGSYEQYF. The CDR3 nucleotides read TGTGCCAGTAGTGCCTCCGGGACAGGGAGCTACGAGCAGTACTTC.

This sequence joins TRBV3-1 and TRBJ1-6; D remains ambiguous. Germline-derived CDR1 and CDR2 are LGHDT and YNNKEL (reference sequence). The CDR3 runs 17 residues. The V end was cut by 1 base, the J end by 4 bases, with 14 bases between. The CDR3 DNA sequence: TGTGCCAGCAGCCAAGGTTTGCAGGTCATTTATAATTCACCCCTCCACTTT. Its protein product is CASSQGLQVIYNSPLHF.

This clonotype showed up many times. This sequence joins TRBV9 and TRBJ1-5, with D tentatively TRBD1 (5 bases). The CDR3 extends over 18 amino acids. Germline V gene sequence: CDR1 SGDLS, CDR2 YYNGEE. The V end lost 0 bases, the J end lost 1 base, and 17 bases lay between the germline ends. The CDR3 sequence: CASSVVVKGKTSNQPQHF. The CDR3, as DNA: TGTGCCAGCAGCGTAGTGGTAAAGGGGAAAACAAGCAATCAGCCCCAGCATTTT.

This clonotype was seen a handful of times. This sequence joins TRBV5-5 and TRBJ2-1; a possible D gene is TRBD2 (6 bases). CDR1 SGHKS and CDR2 YYEKEE come from the germline V gene (reference sequence). The CDR3 length is 16 residues. V lost 0 bases and J lost 10, with 20 bases in between. The CDR3: CASSLDHAGAGREQFF. The CDR3 coding sequence is TGTGCCAGCAGCTTGGATCATGCTGGCGCGGGAAGAGAGCAGTTCTTC.

In its sample, this clonotype was seen many times. The chain joins TRBV20-1 to TRBJ2-3; TRBD2 matches 9 bases. CDR3 length: 17 amino acids. V lost 3 bases, J lost 2 bases, and 12 bases stayed unmatched. From germline, CDR1 is DFQATT and CDR2 SNEGSKA (reference sequence). The CDR3, as DNA: TGCAGTGCTAGTGAGCGGGGGGCCCTCCTAAACACAGATACGCAGTATTTT. It codes for CSASERGALLNTDTQYF.

Many counts were recorded for this clonotype. V and J are TRBV29-1 and TRBJ2-2; D possibly corresponds to TRBD2 (5 bases). V was cut by 4 bases and J by 5 bases, with 11 bases left in between. There are 13 residues in the CDR3. Germline-derived CDR1 and CDR2 are SQVTM and ANQGSEA. The CDR3, as DNA: TGCAGCGTTGCGGGATCGGGAACCGGGGAGCTGTTTTTT. Its translation is CSVAGSGTGELFF.

This clonotype was seen only a few times. V and J are TRBV27 and TRBJ1-5; 8 bases map to TRBD1. Germline V gene sequence: CDR1 MNHEY, CDR2 SMNVEV (reference sequence). V dropped 8 bases and J dropped 5; count of bases not matched to a gene: 14. The CDR3 has 16 residues. Written as DNA, the CDR3 is TGTGCCAGCTCAGGGACCGGGACAGGATTCGATCAGCCCCAGCATTTT. As protein: CASSGTGTGFDQPQHF.

This clonotype appeared a few times. V is TRBV2 and J is TRBJ1-1, with D perhaps matching TRBD1 (5 bases). The germline gives CDR1 SNHLY, CDR2 FYNNEI. The CDR3 totals 16 residues. V lost 3 bases to trimming and J lost 0 bases, with 14 bases between them. The CDR3 here is CASSEVGQGMNTEAFF. The CDR3 bases are TGTGCCAGCAGTGAGGTCGGGCAGGGCATGAACACTGAAGCTTTCTTT.

CDR3 coding DNA: TGTGCCAGCAGCAGAGGAGGGACAGGGCGGAACACTGAAGCTTTCTTT. Translation gives CASSRGGTGRNTEAFF. The rearrangement links TRBV7-9 to TRBJ1-1; TRBD1 aligns across 9 bases. From germline, CDR1 is SEHNR and CDR2 FQNEAQ (reference sequence). Trimming cost V 5 bases and J 1 base; bases outside gene matches: 8. The CDR3 spans 16 residues.

This chain joins TRBV7-9 and TRBJ2-2; 7 bases fit TRBD2. Germline assignment: CDR1 SEHNR and CDR2 FQNEAQ (reference sequence). The CDR3 consists of 17 residues. V lost 5 bases, J lost 7 bases, and 16 bases stayed unmatched. CDR3 DNA: TGTGCCAGCAGCATGACTAGCTTGAGGGGTTCTGACGGGGAGCTGTTTTTT. Protein product: CASSMTSLRGSDGELFF.

V gene TRBV6-5 combines with J gene TRBJ1-1, with a weak D call TRBD1 (6 bases). Germline-derived CDR1 and CDR2 are MNHEY and SVGAGI. The CDR3 runs 13 residues. V was shortened by 8 bases and J by 6 bases, with 16 bases between the two germline ends. This CDR3 reads CASRLGGAAEAFF. CDR3 sequence (DNA): TGTGCCAGCCGCCTGGGGGGGGCTGCTGAAGCTTTCTTT.

Concerning this clonotype itself: A single base separates this from a much larger clone, so it may be a read error. The V and J genes are TRBV5-6 and TRBJ2-1, with a tentative D call TRBD2 (5 bases). CDR1 and CDR2 (germline): SGHDT, YYEEEE. This CDR3 is built from 14 residues. CDR3: CASSMGALGNEQSF. The CDR3 DNA follows: TGTGCCAGCAGCATGGGAGCGTTGGGGAATGAGCAGTCCTTC.

Worth noting for this clonotype: A read error is possible here, since a much larger clone lies one base away. The chain joins TRBV11-2 to TRBJ2-3, with D hard to call. V was shortened by 6 bases and J by 6 bases, with 13 bases between the two germline ends. This CDR3 is built from 13 residues. CDR1 and CDR2 (germline): SGHAT, FQNNGV. This CDR3 is CASSHARRDTQYF. CDR3 bases: TGTGCCAGCAGTCACGCAAGGCGGGATACGCAGTATTTT.

With regard to this clonotype: This may arise from a read error, as a much more abundant clone is one base away. The V and J genes are TRBV4-3 and TRBJ1-1, with 11 bases matching TRBD1. CDR1 is LGHNA, CDR2 YSLEER, per germline. The CDR3 extends over 17 amino acids. CDR3 DNA sequence: TGCGCCTGCAGCCAAGGGGGACAGGGGGTGGCGGCCACTGAAGCTTTCTTT. Translated: CACSQGGQGVAATEAFF.

Points on this clonotype: The junction differs from germline at one of its ends, possibly a read error. The CDR3 sequence is CATGRDKLGGYEQYF. The DNA for the CDR3 is TGTGCCACCGGCAGAGATAAACTTGGCGGCTACGAGCAGTACTTC. The chain recombines TRBV15 with TRBJ2-7, with D unresolved. The CDR3 covers 15 residues. CDR1 is LNHNV, CDR2 YYDKDF, per germline (reference sequence).

This clonotype has just one count. The chain uses TRBV9 and TRBJ2-5; 7 nucleotides align to TRBD1. This CDR3 region has 15 residues. V shed 3 bases and J 4 bases; nucleotides not matched to a gene: 9. The germline CDR1 and CDR2 sequences are SGDLS and YYNGEE. Written as DNA, the CDR3 is TGTGCCAGCAGCGAAGGGGAAACAGGGGTAGAGACCCAGTACTTC. It is translated as CASSEGETGVETQYF. The full variable domain, in which reference TRBV9 and TRBJ2-5 provide the parts outside the CDR3, is DSGVTQTPKHLITATGQRVTLRCSPRSGDLSVYWYQQSLDQGLQFLIQYYNGEERAKGNILERFSAQQFPDLHSELNLSSLELGDSALYFCASSEGETGVETQYFGPGTRLLVL.

Details on this clonotype: A single base separates this from a much larger clone, so it may be a read error. This rearrangement joins TRBV5-6 to TRBJ1-5; D is unresolved. The germline gives CDR1 SGHDT, CDR2 YYEEEE. The CDR3 covers 15 residues. CDR3 loop: CASSLRSNSNQLQHF. For the CDR3, the DNA is TGTGCCAGCAGCCTCAGGTCGAATAGCAATCAGCTCCAGCATTTT.